This TCR beta chain was documented in a study of T cells in Graves' hyperthyroidism and ophthalmopathy. This clonotype showed up just a few times. After removal of 3 bases from V and 6 bases from J, the junction contained 6 bases not matched to a gene. Germline lookup yields CDR1 SGDLS and CDR2 YYNGEE. The CDR3 loop spans 15 amino acids. Amplification targeted TCR beta CDR3 regions from RNA transcripts. TCR CDR3 underwent first-round RT-PCR with the HTBI primer set. A single record per CDR3 protein comes from TCRdb applying MiXCR to the multiplex PCR reads. The table includes 350,000 or so distinct CDR3 sequences, approximately 18% detected once.

The genes are TRBV9 and TRBJ1-6, with 7 bases identical to TRBD1. Sequencing used blood. The sequence derives from a woman aged 45-65 years with Graves' hyperthyroidism. In DNA, the CDR3 is TGTGCCAGCAGCGAGGAGGGGGCCCGTAATTCACCCCTCCACTTT. Encoded protein: CASSEEGARNSPLHF.